These 2 T cell receptor beta chains came from one sample sequenced in a study of blood T cell repertoires in COVID-19. Assay: immunoSEQ multiplex PCR; the TCRdb copy retains only in-frame clones and omits some. The sample holds more than 85,000 clones; 80% to 90% are singletons and the top ten take 2.1%. Sequencing was carried out using peripheral blood. The receptors were sampled from a man aged 45-65 years with COVID-19, enrolled during active disease.

This chain connects TRBV5-1 to TRBJ2-6, with 7 bases fitting TRBD1. Trimming took 5 bases from V and 1 from J; bases not matched to a gene: 15. The CDR3 has 19 residues. Germline V CDR1 and CDR2: SGHRS, YFSETQ. The CDR3 is CASSFSGGLPLSGANVLTF. CDR3 coding DNA: TGCGCCAGCAGTTTCTCAGGGGGTTTACCTTTATCTGGGGCCAACGTCCTGACTTTC.

The rearrangement uses TRBV27 and TRBJ2-7; 8 bases line up with TRBD1. The junction had 10 bases not matched to a gene; V was cut back by 5 bases and J by 1 base. The CDR3 covers 16 residues. The V gene's germline CDR1 is MNHEY and CDR2 SMNVEV (reference sequence). The CDR3 region is CASSLNSGTGSYEQYF. For the CDR3, the DNA is TGTGCCAGCAGTCTCAATTCCGGGACAGGATCCTACGAGCAGTACTTC.